This passage covers 21 T cell receptor beta chains from one sample sequenced in a study of T cell repertoires in aging, cancer and after chemotherapy. Peripheral blood genomic DNA, not sorted cells or RNA, was the template. TRB rearrangements spanning V, D and J were amplified using mixed TRB-A/B primers. TCRdb redid the calling of the multiplex PCR reads with MiXCR, one entry per CDR3 protein. The data contain a few thousand distinct CDR3 sequences, less than 25% of them singletons. Sequencing used blood. The receptors derive from a human donor in good health. The donor label of this sample is uncertain.

By proportion, this clonotype is medium-sized. The chain uses TRBV27 and TRBJ2-7, with 8 nucleotides matching TRBD1. Germline CDR1 and CDR2: MNHEY and SMNVEV (reference sequence). The CDR3 is 15 amino acids. Trimming at V came to 6 bases and at J to 2 bases, leaving 9 bases not matched to a gene. The CDR3 region is CASRSSTGDPYEQYF. CDR3 bases: TGTGCCAGCAGGTCGTCGACAGGGGATCCCTACGAGCAGTACTTC.

Notes on this clonotype: Since a much larger clone is just one base distant, this may be a read error. The V call is TRBV15, the J call TRBJ2-4; possibly TRBD1 for D (8 bases). The germline CDR1 and CDR2 sequences are LNHNV and YYDKDF (reference sequence). This CDR3 spans 14 amino acids. This chain's CDR3 is CGTSGDRLDGIQYF. CDR3 DNA sequence: TGTGGCACCAGCGGGGACAGGCTAGACGGCATTCAGTACTTC.

This chain uses TRBV7-3 with TRBJ2-1, with 9 bases fitting TRBD2. Per the germline V gene, CDR1 is SGHTA and CDR2 is FQGTGA. CDR3 length: 15 residues. The junction had 6 bases not matched to a gene; V was cut back by 2 bases and J by 7 bases. As DNA, the CDR3 is TGTGCCAGCAGCTTATTTAGCGGGGGTTTAAATGAGCAGTTCTTC. This gives the protein CASSLFSGGLNEQFF.

This clonotype is a singleton in its sample. The chain recombines TRBV7-2 with TRBJ1-5; weak D call: TRBD1 (6 bases). Germline CDR1 is SGHTA and CDR2 is FQGNSA. V gave up 5 bases and J gave up 2 bases, with 19 bases separating them. The CDR3 is 17 residues long. Written as DNA, the CDR3 is TGTGCCAGCAGCCCCAGGGGTTTGGGGGCTGGCAATCAGCCCCAGCATTTT. Translation gives CASSPRGLGAGNQPQHF.

This chain connects TRBV4-2 to TRBJ1-1, with 7 nucleotides matching TRBD1. The junction had 10 bases not matched to a gene; V was cut back by 4 bases and J by 5 bases. CDR1 and CDR2 from the germline V gene are LGHNA and YNFKEQ. The CDR3 runs to 15 residues. CDR3 residues: CASSRYQGERTEAFF. The CDR3 region has the DNA TGTGCCAGCAGCCGCTATCAGGGGGAGCGAACTGAAGCTTTCTTT.

By proportion, this clonotype is medium-sized. The chain couples TRBV29-1 to TRBJ1-4; D may be TRBD1 (5 bases). CDR1 SQVTM and CDR2 ANQGSEA come from the germline V gene. The CDR3 sequence is 12 residues long. Trimming shortened V by 7 bases and J by 4 bases, and 10 bases separated the two germline ends. DNA of the CDR3: TGCAGCGCTGTACAGGATAATGAAAAACTGTTTTTT. It is translated as CSAVQDNEKLFF. Filled out from reference TRBV29-1 and TRBJ1-4, the complete variable domain reads SAVISQKPSRDICQRGTSLTIQCQVDSQVTMMFWYRQQPGQSLTLIATANQGSEATYESGFVIDKFPISRPNLTFSTLTVSNMSPEDSSIYLCSAVQDNEKLFFGSGTQLSVL.

The V gene is TRBV6-5, the J gene TRBJ2-5; TRBD2 matches 13 bases. The CDR3 totals 16 residues. Germline values: CDR1 MNHEY, CDR2 SVGAGI. With 8 bases clipped from V and 1 base from J, the junction kept 7 bases outside the gene matches. CDR3 sequence: CASGPRLAGGQETQYF. The DNA for the CDR3 is TGTGCCAGCGGACCCCGACTAGCGGGGGGCCAAGAGACCCAGTACTTC.

The sample holds a few counts of this clonotype. The J gene is TRBJ1-3, the V gene TRBV14, with no clear D. Germline V gene sequence: CDR1 SGHDN, CDR2 FVKESK. Trimming took 2 bases from V and 3 from J, leaving 17 bases between them. There are 17 residues in the CDR3. The CDR3 here is CASSQLYTATFGNTIYF. CDR3 DNA: TGTGCCAGCAGCCAATTATATACAGCCACTTTTGGAAACACCATATATTTT.

In this sample, this clonotype turned up many times. This chain connects TRBV5-5 to TRBJ1-1; perhaps TRBD1 as D (5 bases). The germline gives CDR1 SGHKS, CDR2 YYEKEE (reference sequence). Trimming stripped 3 bases from V and 8 bases from J, with 20 bases between. The CDR3 is 15 amino acids. In DNA, the CDR3 is TGTGCCAGCAGCTACGCCGGGACGACTTTAACAGAAGCTTTCTTT. Translation gives CASSYAGTTLTEAFF.

This clonotype is medium-sized within its sample. The chain links TRBV27 to TRBJ2-2; D unclear. V shed 5 bases and J shed 7 bases, with 8 bases lying between them. CDR3 length equals 12 residues. CDR1 and CDR2 from the germline V gene are MNHEY and SMNVEV (reference sequence). The CDR3 region is CASSPVNGELFF. CDR3 nucleotides: TGTGCCAGCAGTCCAGTAAACGGGGAGCTGTTTTTT.

Relative to its sample, this clonotype is medium-sized. The chain recombines TRBV27 with TRBJ2-1; D is ambiguous. The V end was cut by 3 bases, the J end by 8 bases, with 5 bases between. CDR1 is MNHEY and CDR2 is SMNVEV in the germline V gene (reference sequence). The CDR3 runs to 11 residues. This CDR3 is CASSFGHEQFF. The CDR3 DNA reads as TGTGCCAGCAGTTTCGGGCATGAGCAGTTCTTC.

The J gene is TRBJ2-1, the V gene TRBV7-9; 8 nucleotides match TRBD2. The CDR3 runs to 15 residues. Germline CDR1 SEHNR, CDR2 FQNEAQ (reference sequence). Trimming at V came to 5 bases and at J to 5 bases, leaving 8 bases not matched to a gene. The CDR3 protein is CASSPRSAGDNEQFF. CDR3 DNA: TGTGCCAGCAGCCCGAGGTCAGCGGGAGACAATGAGCAGTTCTTC.

Concerning this clonotype: The germline gene is not matched at one end of the junction; a read error may be the cause. The chain joins TRBV24-1 to TRBJ2-1; D is perhaps TRBD1 or TRBD2 (5 bases each). Germline assignment: CDR1 KGHDR and CDR2 SFDVKD. CDR3 length equals 13 residues. This CDR3 is CVTSDAGTHEQFF. The CDR3 DNA reads as TGTGTCACCAGTGATGCCGGGACCCATGAGCAGTTCTTC.

The genes are TRBV20-1 and TRBJ2-7, with 11 bases lining up with TRBD2. Germline CDR1 reads DFQATT; CDR2 reads SNEGSKA (reference sequence). V shed 6 bases, J shed 0 bases, and the junction held 7 bases outside the gene matches. The length of the CDR3 is 15 residues. CDR3 sequence reads: CSATGLAEFSYEQYF. CDR3 nucleotide sequence: TGCAGTGCCACGGGACTAGCGGAATTCTCCTACGAGCAGTACTTC.

By its share, this clonotype is medium-sized. The chain carries TRBV29-1 and TRBJ2-2; TRBD2 matches 12 bases. CDR3 length: 15 residues. With V trimmed by 5 bases and J by 3 bases, 4 bases remained unmatched. CDR1 SQVTM and CDR2 ANQGSEA come from the germline V gene. CDR3 in DNA: TGCAGCGTTCCGACTAGCGGGAGCTACACCGGGGAGCTGTTTTTT. Encoded protein: CSVPTSGSYTGELFF.

This clonotype is medium-sized in the sample. The chain combines TRBV6-2 or TRBV6-3 with TRBJ1-1, with a weak D call TRBD1 (6 bases). The CDR3 has 15 residues. V shed 4 bases and J shed 2 bases, with 14 bases lying between them. In germline, CDR1 is MNHEY, CDR2 SVGEGT. Written as DNA, the CDR3 is TGTGCCAGCAGTTCCCCGACAGGAGCAAACACTGAAGCTTTCTTT. Encoded protein: CASSSPTGANTEAFF.

This clonotype is medium-sized by share. The chain is built from TRBV29-1 and TRBJ1-1; no firm D call. The CDR3 has 11 amino acids. V was shortened by 7 bases and J by 4 bases, with 10 bases between the two germline ends. The germline gives CDR1 SQVTM, CDR2 ANQGSEA. The CDR3 sequence: CSAGIRTEAFF. CDR3 DNA: TGCAGCGCTGGAATTCGCACTGAAGCTTTCTTT.

This clonotype is classed as medium-sized. The chain is built from TRBV30 and TRBJ2-3; possibly TRBD2 for D (5 bases). This CDR3 is 13 amino acids long. The V and J ends lost 0 bases and 4 bases respectively, with 8 bases between them. Germline lookup yields CDR1 GTSNPN and CDR2 SVGIG (reference sequence). The CDR3 nucleotides are TGTGCCTGGAGTGTACACGGGGCAGATACGCAGTATTTT. Amino acids: CAWSVHGADTQYF.

A few counts support this clonotype. The chain links TRBV7-9 to TRBJ1-2; TRBD1 might be the D (6 bases). Between the trimmed V and J ends, which lost 4 bases and 6 bases, there was a span of 15 bases. The CDR3 is 14 amino acids. Per germline, CDR1 SEHNR and CDR2 FQNEAQ (reference sequence). CDR3 protein: CASSSRVGADGYTF. The CDR3 nucleotides are TGTGCCAGCAGCTCTCGAGTGGGGGCAGATGGCTACACCTTC.

With respect to this clonotype: A read error may be the cause here, since a much bigger clone is one base away. The rearrangement links TRBV5-1 to TRBJ2-5, with D maybe TRBD1 (5 bases). The germline V gene has CDR1 SGHRS and CDR2 YFSETQ. V dropped 5 bases and J dropped 2 bases, with 10 bases sitting between them. The length of the CDR3 is 13 residues. In DNA, the CDR3 is TGCGCCAGCAGGCAGACAGATCAAGAGACCCAGTACTTC. Protein product: CASRQTDQETQYF.

The sample holds many counts of this clonotype. This chain joins TRBV24-1 and TRBJ2-3; TRBD1 aligns across 7 bases. Germline values: CDR1 KGHDR, CDR2 SFDVKD. This CDR3 has 16 amino acids. The trim removed 4 bases at V and 6 bases at J, leaving 12 bases unmatched. CDR3 nucleotides: TGTGCCACCAGTGAGGGCAGGGGGTCCCTCGGTGATACGCAGTATTTT. It encodes CATSEGRGSLGDTQYF.